This T cell receptor beta chain was found in a study of blood T cells in healthy people across ages. There are 17 residues in the CDR3. The V segment lost 5 bases and the J segment 0 bases; nucleotides outside the gene matches: 10. Per germline, CDR1 MNHEY and CDR2 SVGEGT. This clonotype has a handful of counts. Antigen: not known. Alongside a J-beta primer mix, a sample-barcoded 5' primer served in a second PCR lasting about 7 to 11 cycles. Each cDNA molecule, via a template-switch adaptor with 12 random nucleotides, was tagged. The study obtained at least 2.5 million CDR3-containing paired-end reads from every sample. TCRdb reanalysed the 5' RACE reads using MiXCR and keeps one entry per CDR3 protein. Of roughly 1.7 million distinct CDR3 sequences listed, 34% are singletons. Findings and caveats of the study: A roughly linear age-dependent decrease characterized TCR beta diversity per million T cells.

This TCR derives from a woman aged 25 to 39 in good health. V usage is TRBV6-2 or TRBV6-3 and J usage is TRBJ1-1, with 9 nucleotides matching TRBD1. Sequencing was done on a sample of blood. Written as DNA, the CDR3 is TGTGCCAGCAGTCCCCATCGGACAGGGGTTGTGAACACTGAAGCTTTCTTT. The encoded protein is CASSPHRTGVVNTEAFF.